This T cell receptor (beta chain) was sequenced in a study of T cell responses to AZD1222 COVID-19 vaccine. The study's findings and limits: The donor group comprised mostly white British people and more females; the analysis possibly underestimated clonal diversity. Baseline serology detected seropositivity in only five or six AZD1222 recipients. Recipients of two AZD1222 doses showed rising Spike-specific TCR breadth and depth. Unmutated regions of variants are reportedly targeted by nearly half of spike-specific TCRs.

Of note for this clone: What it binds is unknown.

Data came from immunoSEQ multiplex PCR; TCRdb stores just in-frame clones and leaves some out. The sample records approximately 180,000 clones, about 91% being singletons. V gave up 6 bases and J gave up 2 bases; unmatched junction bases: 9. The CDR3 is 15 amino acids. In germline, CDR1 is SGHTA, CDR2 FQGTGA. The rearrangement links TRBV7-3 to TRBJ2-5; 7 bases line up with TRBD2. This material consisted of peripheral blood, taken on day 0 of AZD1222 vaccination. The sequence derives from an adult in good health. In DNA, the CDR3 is TGTGCCAGCAGTCTTCGGGGACTACTACAAGAGACCCAGTACTTC. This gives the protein CASSLRGLLQETQYF.